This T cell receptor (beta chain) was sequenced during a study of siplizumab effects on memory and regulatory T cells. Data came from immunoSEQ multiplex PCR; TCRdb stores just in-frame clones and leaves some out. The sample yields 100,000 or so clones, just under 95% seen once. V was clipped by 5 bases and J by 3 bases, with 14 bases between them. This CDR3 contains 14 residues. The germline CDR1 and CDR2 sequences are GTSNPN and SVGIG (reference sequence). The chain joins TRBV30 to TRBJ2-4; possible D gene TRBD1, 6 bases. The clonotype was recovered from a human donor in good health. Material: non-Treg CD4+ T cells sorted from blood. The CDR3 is CAWGTGQGKNIQYF. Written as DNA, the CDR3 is TGTGCCTGGGGAACGGGACAAGGCAAAAACATTCAGTACTTC. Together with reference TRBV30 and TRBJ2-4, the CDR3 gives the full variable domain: SQTIHQWPATLVQPVGSPLSLECTVEGTSNPNLYWYRQAAGRGLQLLFYSVGIGQISSEVPQNLSASRPQDRQFILSSKKLLLSDSGFYLCAWGTGQGKNIQYFGAGTRLSVL.